One sample yielded the 25 T cell receptor beta chains listed below, sequenced in a study of blood T cell repertoires in COVID-19. Using immunoSEQ multiplex PCR, the repertoire was profiled, and TCRdb retains in-frame clones only, with some absent. The profile shows almost 50,000 clones, about nine tenths of them singletons. The specimen sequenced was peripheral blood. These receptors all come from a human donor in a cohort sampled during active COVID-19.

The chain couples TRBV10-1 to TRBJ2-1, with 7 nucleotides matching TRBD2. Germline V gene lookup returns CDR1 WNHNN and CDR2 SYGVQD (reference sequence). The CDR3 is 15 residues long. V was pared by 6 bases and J by 8 bases, with 13 bases of the junction left unmatched. The CDR3 sequence is CASSPELAKFDEQFF. The CDR3 nucleotides are TGCGCCAGCAGCCCCGAACTAGCGAAGTTCGATGAGCAGTTCTTC.

The chain uses TRBV28 and TRBJ2-7; 7 bases line up with TRBD2. CDR3 length equals 13 residues. Germline lookup yields CDR1 MDHEN and CDR2 SYDVKM. The junction had 8 bases not matched to a gene; V was cut back by 6 bases and J by 6 bases. The chain's CDR3 is CASRPPPGGEQYF. The CDR3 DNA sequence: TGTGCCAGCAGGCCTCCCCCGGGGGGCGAGCAGTACTTC.

The V call is TRBV11-3, the J call TRBJ1-1; D not certain. Deletions cut 1 base from V and 0 bases from J, with 15 bases between. This CDR3 is 17 amino acids long. Germline-derived CDR1 and CDR2 are SGHNT and YENEEA. CDR3 in amino acids: CASSLAPLISMNTEAFF. In DNA form, the CDR3 reads TGTGCCAGCAGCTTAGCCCCCCTAATATCGATGAACACTGAAGCTTTCTTT. The full variable domain, completed using reference TRBV11-3 and TRBJ1-1, is EAGVVQSPRYKIIEKKQPVAFWCNPISGHNTLYWYLQNLGQGPELLIRYENEEAVDDSQLPKDRFSAERLKGVDSTLKIQPAELGDSAVYLCASSLAPLISMNTEAFFGQGTRLTVV.

The chain joins TRBV6-1 to TRBJ2-3; TRBD2 matches at 11 bases. The CDR3 extends over 18 amino acids. CDR1 MNHNS and CDR2 SASEGT come from the germline V gene. The J segment lost 4 bases and the V segment lost 2 bases, leaving 11 bases of the junction unmatched. The CDR3 region has the DNA TGTGCCAGCAGTGAAAGCTCAACTAGCGGGAGCTATTCAGATACGCAGTATTTT. This sequence encodes CASSESSTSGSYSDTQYF.

V gene TRBV21-1 combines with J gene TRBJ1-2; the DNA was not used to check the table's D call, TRBD1. TRBV21-1 has pseudogene status. The length of the CDR3 is 17 residues. CDR3 sequence: CASSVRDRGKVDYGYTF. CDR3 bases: TGTGCCAGCAGTGTCCGGGACAGGGGGAAGGTTGACTATGGCTACACCTTC.

The chain uses TRBV6-5 and TRBJ1-2, with no clear D. Looked up from germline, CDR1 is MNHEY and CDR2 is SVGAGI. The V gene lost 4 bases and the J gene lost 5 bases, with 11 bases spanning the gap. The CDR3 extends over 13 amino acids. Written as DNA, the CDR3 is TGTGCCAGCAGTTCCCCTCGAGATTATGGCTACACCTTC. This gives the protein CASSSPRDYGYTF.

This clone was seen once. J is TRBJ2-5 and V is TRBV7-2, with TRBD1 as a possible D gene (5 bases). V was pared by 5 bases and J by 3 bases, with 7 bases between. Germline CDR1 SGHTA, CDR2 FQGNSA. The length of the CDR3 is 12 residues. Written as DNA, the CDR3 is TGTGCCAGCAGCCTCAGGGAAGAGACCCAGTACTTC. Translation gives CASSLREETQYF. Based on the CDR3 plus reference TRBV7-2 and TRBJ2-5, the full variable domain is GAGVSQSPSNKVTEKGKDVELRCDPISGHTALYWYRQSLGQGLEFLIYFQGNSAPDKSGLPSDRFSAERTGGSVSTLTIQRTQQEDSAVYLCASSLREETQYFGPGTRLLVL.

The chain combines TRBV6-5 with TRBJ1-2; TRBD1 aligns across 8 bases. The CDR3 is 12 residues long. Per the germline V gene, CDR1 is MNHEY and CDR2 is SVGAGI. J gave up 8 bases and V 11 bases, and 10 bases lay outside the gene matches. The CDR3 protein is CAGGQGKWGYTF. CDR3 bases: TGTGCCGGTGGACAGGGAAAGTGGGGCTACACCTTC.

The chain recombines TRBV19 with TRBJ2-6; 10 nucleotides agree with TRBD1. This CDR3 contains 17 residues. The V gene end was trimmed by 4 bases and the J gene end by 0 bases; junction bases not matched to a gene: 3. CDR1 and CDR2 from the germline V gene are LNHDA and SQIVND (reference sequence). The CDR3 is CASSSGTGVSGANVLTF. The DNA for the CDR3 is TGTGCCAGTAGTAGCGGGACAGGGGTCTCTGGGGCCAACGTCCTGACTTTC.

V gene TRBV19 combines with J gene TRBJ2-2; TRBD2 might be the D (6 bases). The germline V and J ends were trimmed by 6 bases and 4 bases, with 15 bases remaining between them. The germline gives CDR1 LNHDA, CDR2 SQIVND (reference sequence). CDR3 length: 15 residues. The CDR3 loop is CASRGGPELTGELFF. CDR3 DNA sequence: TGTGCCAGTAGGGGGGGTCCCGAACTCACCGGGGAGCTGTTTTTT.

The V and J genes are TRBV19 and TRBJ1-1; 9 nucleotides line up with TRBD1. V trimming: 7 bases; J trimming: 1 base; junction bases outside the gene matches: 16. The CDR3 has 18 residues. Germline V lookup: CDR1 LNHDA, CDR2 SQIVND (reference sequence). The CDR3 DNA sequence: TGTGCCAGTACCCACGGCGGCTACAGGGGGCTCAGGAACACTGAAGCTTTCTTT. Amino acids: CASTHGGYRGLRNTEAFF. The variable domain in full, with the rest retrieved from reference TRBV19 and TRBJ1-1, is DGGITQSPKYLFRKEGQNVTLSCEQNLNHDAMYWYRQDPGQGLRLIYYSQIVNDFQKGDIAEGYSVSREKKESFPLTVTSAQKNPTAFYLCASTHGGYRGLRNTEAFFGQGTRLTVV.

DNA for the CDR3: TGTGCCAGCAGACTAATCGGGGGGAACACTGAAGCTTTCTTT. This encodes CASRLIGGNTEAFF. The V call is TRBV4-2, the J call TRBJ1-1; the D gene is possibly TRBD1 (5 bases). CDR1 LGHNA and CDR2 YNFKEQ come from the germline V gene. The CDR3 has 14 amino acids. V dropped 6 bases and J dropped 1 base, with 12 bases sitting between them.

In this sample, this clone turned up once. The junction differs from germline at one of its ends, possibly a read error. In the same sample, other DNA sequences code for this CDR3. The chain joins TRBV2 to TRBJ2-2; D possibly corresponds to TRBD2 (6 bases). CDR1 SNHLY and CDR2 FYNNEI come from the germline V gene. The CDR3 is 14 amino acids. The CDR3 loop reads CASRAERALGELFF. CDR3 nucleotide sequence: TGTGCTAGCAGGGCTGAGCGGGCGTTAGGGGAGCTGTTTTTT.

DNA for the CDR3: TGTGCCAGCAGCCTAAACCTCCCGGGGGATTCACCCCTCCACTTT. Protein sequence: CASSLNLPGDSPLHF. The chain uses TRBV11-2 and TRBJ1-6, with D tentatively TRBD1 (5 bases). The CDR3 length is 15 residues. V was clipped by 5 bases and J by 8 bases, with 16 bases between them. The germline CDR1 and CDR2 sequences are SGHAT and FQNNGV.

On this clone: The sample contains more than one DNA sequence encoding this CDR3. The rearrangement uses TRBV20-1 and TRBJ2-5; perhaps TRBD1 as D (6 bases). Germline CDR1 reads DFQATT; CDR2 reads SNEGSKA (reference sequence). The CDR3 has 13 amino acids. With 3 bases removed from V and 4 bases from J, the gap between germline ends came to 12 bases. CDR3 nucleotide sequence: TGCAGTGCTAGTCGCCCAGGGGTAGAGACCCAGTACTTC. Protein sequence: CSASRPGVETQYF.

The chain links TRBV18 to TRBJ1-1, with 11 bases that match TRBD1. The ends lost 2 bases at V and 5 bases at J; junction bases unmatched: 4. Germline values: CDR1 KGHSH, CDR2 LQKENI. This CDR3 has 15 amino acids. Here the CDR3 reads CASSPGTGGRTEAFF. The DNA of the CDR3 is TGTGCCAGCTCACCAGGGACAGGGGGACGGACTGAAGCTTTCTTT.

This chain links TRBV9 with TRBJ2-1; 7 bases match TRBD2. J gave up 8 bases and V 3 bases, and 11 bases lay outside the gene matches. The CDR3 sequence is 15 residues long. The germline V gene encodes CDR1 SGDLS and CDR2 YYNGEE. CDR3 DNA: TGTGCCAGCAGCGCGGACGCCGGGACTACAGATGAGCAGTTCTTC. Amino acid sequence: CASSADAGTTDEQFF. The full variable domain, rest sourced from reference TRBV9 and TRBJ2-1, is DSGVTQTPKHLITATGQRVTLRCSPRSGDLSVYWYQQSLDQGLQFLIQYYNGEERAKGNILERFSAQQFPDLHSELNLSSLELGDSALYFCASSADAGTTDEQFFGPGTRLTVL.

The chain employs TRBV9 and TRBJ2-1, with 9 nucleotides matching TRBD2. CDR1 SGDLS and CDR2 YYNGEE come from the germline V gene. The CDR3 is 15 amino acids. Germline trimming cut 3 bases from V and 1 base from J; bases unmatched to any gene: 2. The CDR3 loop reads CASSETSGSYNEQFF. The CDR3 DNA reads as TGTGCCAGCAGCGAGACTAGCGGTTCCTACAATGAGCAGTTCTTC.

The rearrangement joins TRBV29-1 to TRBJ1-4; TRBD1 agrees at 9 bases. The trim removed 1 base at V and 10 bases at J, leaving 7 bases unmatched. The V gene's germline CDR1 is SQVTM and CDR2 ANQGSEA. The CDR3 consists of 14 residues. The DNA for the CDR3 is TGCAGCGTTGAAGTCGGGACAGGGAGGTCAAAACTGTTTTTT. Its translation: CSVEVGTGRSKLFF. Full variable domain (missing parts from reference TRBV29-1 and TRBJ1-4): SAVISQKPSRDICQRGTSLTIQCQVDSQVTMMFWYRQQPGQSLTLIATANQGSEATYESGFVIDKFPISRPNLTFSTLTVSNMSPEDSSIYLCSVEVGTGRSKLFFGSGTQLSVL.

The chain links TRBV6-4 to TRBJ2-1; the match to TRBD2 covers 10 bases. The germline CDR1 and CDR2 sequences are MRHNA and SNTAGT. CDR3 length: 15 amino acids. The junction had 1 base not matched to a gene; V was cut back by 0 bases and J by 5 bases. The CDR3 is CASSDSTSGHNEQFF. As DNA, the CDR3 is TGTGCCAGCAGTGACTCGACTAGCGGGCACAATGAGCAGTTCTTC.

The CDR3 region has the DNA TGTGCCAGCAGTGACTCGATGGGGGGACCCCAGCATTTT. It encodes CASSDSMGGPQHF. The chain uses TRBV6-4 and TRBJ1-5, with a possible D match to TRBD1 (5 bases). V was cut by 0 bases and J by 10 bases, with 10 bases left in between. Germline CDR1 is MRHNA and CDR2 is SNTAGT. CDR3 length: 13 residues.

The genes are TRBV3-1 (or the pseudogene TRBV3-2) and TRBJ2-7, with 11 bases that match TRBD2. With 1 base clipped from V and 3 bases from J, the junction kept 8 bases outside the gene matches. This CDR3 has 17 amino acids. Germline lookup yields CDR1 LGHDT and CDR2 YNNKEL (reference sequence). Here the CDR3 reads CASSQVSSLAGDYEQYV. CDR3 bases: TGTGCCAGCAGCCAAGTCTCTTCACTAGCGGGAGACTACGAGCAGTACGTC.

This clone was detected once. The V call is TRBV28, the J call TRBJ1-3, with TRBD1 identical over 7 bases. This CDR3 has 14 amino acids. The V segment lost 6 bases and the J segment 3 bases; nucleotides outside the gene matches: 5. The germline V gene encodes CDR1 MDHEN and CDR2 SYDVKM. The CDR3 coding sequence is TGTGCCAGCAGCCAACAGGGGCTTGGAAACACCATATATTTT. This translates into CASSQQGLGNTIYF.

The sample holds one count of this clone. The V call is TRBV18, the J call TRBJ2-7; perhaps TRBD1 as D (6 bases). The CDR3 covers 16 residues. Trimming removed 5 bases from V and 0 bases from J, with 17 bases in between. Germline V gene lookup returns CDR1 KGHSH and CDR2 LQKENI. The CDR3 DNA follows: TGTGCCAGCTCAGCAGGGCACGGGACAAGCTCCTACGAGCAGTACGTC. Residues: CASSAGHGTSSYEQYV.

In this sample, this clone turned up once. V and J are TRBV4-1 and TRBJ2-1; 11 nucleotides match TRBD2. CDR3 length: 17 residues. Trimming cost V 2 bases and J 10 bases; bases outside gene matches: 13. CDR1 is MGHRA, CDR2 YSYEKL, per germline. This CDR3 reads CASSQPTSGRRRGEQFF. The CDR3 DNA reads as TGCGCCAGCAGCCAACCCACTAGCGGGAGAAGGAGAGGGGAGCAGTTCTTC.